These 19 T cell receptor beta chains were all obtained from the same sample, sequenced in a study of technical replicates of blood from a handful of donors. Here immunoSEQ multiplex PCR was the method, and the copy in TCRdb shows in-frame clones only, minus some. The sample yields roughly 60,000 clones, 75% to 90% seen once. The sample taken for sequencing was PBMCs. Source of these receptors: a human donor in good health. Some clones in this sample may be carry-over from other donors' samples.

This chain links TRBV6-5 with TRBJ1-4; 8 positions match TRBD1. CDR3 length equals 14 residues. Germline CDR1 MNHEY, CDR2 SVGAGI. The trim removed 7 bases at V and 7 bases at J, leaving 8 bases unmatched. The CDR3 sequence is CASKPTGGAEKLFF. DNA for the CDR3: TGTGCCAGCAAACCAACAGGGGGGGCTGAAAAACTGTTTTTT.

The CDR3 reads CASSLTGVGNQPQHF. CDR3 coding DNA: TGTGCCAGCAGTCTGACAGGGGTTGGCAATCAGCCCCAGCATTTT. The genes are TRBV28 and TRBJ1-5, with TRBD1 matching 8 bases. This CDR3 region has 15 residues. Looked up from germline, CDR1 is MDHEN and CDR2 is SYDVKM. Trimming cost V 5 bases and J 2 bases; bases outside gene matches: 5.

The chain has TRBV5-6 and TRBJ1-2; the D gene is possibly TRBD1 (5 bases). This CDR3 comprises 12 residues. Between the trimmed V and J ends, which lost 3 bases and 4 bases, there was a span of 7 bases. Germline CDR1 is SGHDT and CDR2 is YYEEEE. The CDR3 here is CASSSGGYGYTF. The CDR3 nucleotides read TGTGCCAGCAGCTCCGGGGGCTATGGCTACACCTTC.

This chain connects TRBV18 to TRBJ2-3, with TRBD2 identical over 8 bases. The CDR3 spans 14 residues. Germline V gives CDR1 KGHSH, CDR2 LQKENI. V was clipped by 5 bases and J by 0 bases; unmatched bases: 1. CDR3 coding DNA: TGTGCCAGCTCATTAGCGGGGAGCACAGATACGCAGTATTTT. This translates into CASSLAGSTDTQYF.

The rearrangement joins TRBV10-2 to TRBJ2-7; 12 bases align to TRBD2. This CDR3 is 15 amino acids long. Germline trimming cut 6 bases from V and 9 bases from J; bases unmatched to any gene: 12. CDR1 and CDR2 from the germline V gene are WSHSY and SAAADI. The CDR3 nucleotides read TGCGCCAGCAGGCCCGGGACTAGCGGGCTTTTTGTGCAGTACTTC. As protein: CASRPGTSGLFVQYF.

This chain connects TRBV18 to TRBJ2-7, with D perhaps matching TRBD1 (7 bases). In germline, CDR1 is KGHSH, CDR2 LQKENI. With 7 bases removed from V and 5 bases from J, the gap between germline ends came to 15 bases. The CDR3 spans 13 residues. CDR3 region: CASLEGAMNEQYF. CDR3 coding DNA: TGTGCCAGCTTGGAGGGGGCGATGAACGAGCAGTACTTC.

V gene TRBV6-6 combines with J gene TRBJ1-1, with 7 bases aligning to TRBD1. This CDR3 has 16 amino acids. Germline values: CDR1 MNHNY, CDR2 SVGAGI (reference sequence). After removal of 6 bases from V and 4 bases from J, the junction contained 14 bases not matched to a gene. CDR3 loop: CASRSSRQGRITEAFF. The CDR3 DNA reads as TGTGCCAGCAGGAGCTCCCGACAGGGACGGATCACTGAAGCTTTCTTT.

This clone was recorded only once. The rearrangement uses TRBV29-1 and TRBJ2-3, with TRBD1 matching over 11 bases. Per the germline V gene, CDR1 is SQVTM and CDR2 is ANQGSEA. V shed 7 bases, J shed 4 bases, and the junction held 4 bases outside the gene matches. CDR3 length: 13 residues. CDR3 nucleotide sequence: TGCAGCGCCGGGACAGGGGGTGCAGATACGCAGTATTTT. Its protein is CSAGTGGADTQYF.

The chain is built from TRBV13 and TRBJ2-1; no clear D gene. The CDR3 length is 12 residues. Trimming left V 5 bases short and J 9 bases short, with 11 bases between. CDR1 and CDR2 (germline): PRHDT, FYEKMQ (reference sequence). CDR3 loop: CASSADLAEQFF. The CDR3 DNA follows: TGTGCCAGCAGCGCAGACTTGGCTGAGCAGTTCTTC.

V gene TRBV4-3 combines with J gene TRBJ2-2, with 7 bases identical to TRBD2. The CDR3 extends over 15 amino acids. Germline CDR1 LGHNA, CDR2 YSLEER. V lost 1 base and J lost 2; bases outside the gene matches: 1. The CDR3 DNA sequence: TGCGCCAGCAGCCAAGGCGGGGGAAACACCGGGGAGCTGTTTTTT. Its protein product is CASSQGGGNTGELFF.

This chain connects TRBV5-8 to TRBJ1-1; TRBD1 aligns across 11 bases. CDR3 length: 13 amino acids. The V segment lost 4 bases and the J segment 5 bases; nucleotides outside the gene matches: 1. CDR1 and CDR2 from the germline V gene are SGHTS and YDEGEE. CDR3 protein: CASSRDRGTEAFF. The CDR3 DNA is TGTGCCAGCAGCAGGGACAGGGGGACTGAAGCTTTCTTT.

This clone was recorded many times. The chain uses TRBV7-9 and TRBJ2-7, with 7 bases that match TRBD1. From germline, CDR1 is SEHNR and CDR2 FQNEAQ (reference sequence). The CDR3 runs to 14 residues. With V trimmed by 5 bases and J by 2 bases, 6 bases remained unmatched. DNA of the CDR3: TGTGCCAGCAGCCACGGACAGGAACCCTACGAGCAGTACTTC. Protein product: CASSHGQEPYEQYF.

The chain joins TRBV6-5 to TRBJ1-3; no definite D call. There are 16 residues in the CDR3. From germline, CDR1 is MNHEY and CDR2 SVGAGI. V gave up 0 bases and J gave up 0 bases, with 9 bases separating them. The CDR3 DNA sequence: TGTGCCAGCAGTTACTCCGACATAAGCTCTGGAAACACCATATATTTT. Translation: CASSYSDISSGNTIYF.

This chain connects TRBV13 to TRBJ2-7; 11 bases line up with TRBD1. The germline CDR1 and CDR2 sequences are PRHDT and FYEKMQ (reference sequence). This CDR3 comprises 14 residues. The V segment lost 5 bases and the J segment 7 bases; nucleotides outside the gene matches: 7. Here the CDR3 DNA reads TGTGCCAGCAGCCCCGGACAGGGGGCAAGGGAGCAGTACTTC. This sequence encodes CASSPGQGAREQYF.

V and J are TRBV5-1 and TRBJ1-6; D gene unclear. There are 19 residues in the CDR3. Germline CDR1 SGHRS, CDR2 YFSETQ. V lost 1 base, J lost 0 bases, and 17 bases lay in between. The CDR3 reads CASSLTVQTVSSYNSPLHF. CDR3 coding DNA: TGCGCCAGCAGCTTGACAGTCCAAACCGTAAGCTCCTATAATTCACCCCTCCACTTT.

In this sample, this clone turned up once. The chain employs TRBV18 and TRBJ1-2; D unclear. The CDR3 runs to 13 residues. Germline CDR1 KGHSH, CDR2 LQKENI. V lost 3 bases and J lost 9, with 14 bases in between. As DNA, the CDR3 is TGTGCCAGCTCACCGACGCTCGACTCGCGCTACACCTTC. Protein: CASSPTLDSRYTF.

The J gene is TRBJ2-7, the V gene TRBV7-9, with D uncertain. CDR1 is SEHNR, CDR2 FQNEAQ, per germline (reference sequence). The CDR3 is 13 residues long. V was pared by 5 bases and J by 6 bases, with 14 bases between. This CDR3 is CASSRPGSGEQYF. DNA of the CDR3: TGTGCCAGCAGCCGCCCAGGATCCGGCGAGCAGTACTTC.

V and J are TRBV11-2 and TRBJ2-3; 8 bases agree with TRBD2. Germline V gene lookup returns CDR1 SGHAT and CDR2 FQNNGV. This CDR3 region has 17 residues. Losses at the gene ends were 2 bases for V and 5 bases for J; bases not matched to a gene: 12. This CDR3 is CASSLHRGTRGGDTQYF. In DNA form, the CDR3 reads TGTGCCAGCAGCTTACACCGGGGGACTAGGGGAGGAGATACGCAGTATTTT. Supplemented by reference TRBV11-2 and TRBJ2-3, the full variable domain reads EAGVAQSPRYKIIEKRQSVAFWCNPISGHATLYWYQQILGQGPKLLIQFQNNGVVDDSQLPKDRFSAERLKGVDSTLKIQPAKLEDSAVYLCASSLHRGTRGGDTQYFGPGTRLTVL.

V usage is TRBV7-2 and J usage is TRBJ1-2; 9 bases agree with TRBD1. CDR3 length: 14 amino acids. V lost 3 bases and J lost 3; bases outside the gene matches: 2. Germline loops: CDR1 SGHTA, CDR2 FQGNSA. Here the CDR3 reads CASSLTGGDYGYTF. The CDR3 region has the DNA TGTGCCAGCAGCTTGACAGGGGGAGACTATGGCTACACCTTC.